The 12 T cell receptor beta chains below all came from one sample that was sequenced in a study of blood T cell repertoires in COVID-19. Produced via immunoSEQ multiplex PCR; TCRdb's table is partial and in-frame only. The data contain roughly 250,000 clones, 91% of them singletons. Sample: PBMCs or T cells enriched from blood (not recorded which). Receptor source: a human donor in a cohort exposed to, infected with or recovered from COVID-19 (not recorded which). The donor label of this sample is uncertain.

This clone occurred once. The chain carries TRBV7-2 and TRBJ2-5; 8 bases map to TRBD2. J lost 2 bases, V lost 1 base, and 9 bases had no gene match. The V gene's germline CDR1 is SGHTA and CDR2 FQGNSA. The CDR3 has 17 residues. The DNA of the CDR3 is TGTGCCAGCAGCTTAGGTCCGTGTTGCGGGGGGCAAGAGACCCAGTACTTC. This sequence encodes CASSLGPCCGGQETQYF.

The V and J genes are TRBV4-1 and TRBJ2-3, with 9 nucleotides matching TRBD2. There are 15 residues in the CDR3. With V trimmed by 4 bases and J by 3 bases, 5 bases remained unmatched. In germline, CDR1 is MGHRA, CDR2 YSYEKL. The CDR3 nucleotides read TGCGCCAGCAGCCTCGGACTAGCGCTAACAGATACGCAGTATTTT. Translated, it gives CASSLGLALTDTQYF.

Here the CDR3 reads CASSFTGGNYGYTF. DNA for the CDR3: TGTGCCAGCAGTTTCACTGGGGGCAACTATGGCTACACCTTC. This rearrangement joins TRBV27 to TRBJ1-2, with D possibly matching TRBD1 (6 bases). Trimming shortened V by 3 bases and J by 2 bases, and 10 bases separated the two germline ends. CDR1 is MNHEY, CDR2 SMNVEV, per germline (reference sequence). The CDR3 totals 14 residues.

This clone was detected only once. The V and J genes are TRBV4-1 and TRBJ2-2; TRBD1 aligns across 7 bases. The CDR3 loop spans 15 amino acids. Germline CDR1 is MGHRA and CDR2 is YSYEKL. V gave up 5 bases and J gave up 0 bases; unmatched junction bases: 3. CDR3 nucleotides: TGCGCCAGCAGCTCAGGACAGGCGAACACCGGGGAGCTGTTTTTT. This codes for CASSSGQANTGELFF.

The chain employs TRBV4-1 and TRBJ2-5, with no clear D. CDR1 MGHRA and CDR2 YSYEKL come from the germline V gene. V gave up 5 bases and J gave up 4 bases, with 11 bases separating them. The CDR3 has 13 amino acids. The CDR3 sequence is CASSVHWAETQYF. The CDR3 nucleotides read TGCGCCAGCAGCGTCCACTGGGCAGAGACCCAGTACTTC.

This chain uses TRBV18 with TRBJ2-1; tentative D call: TRBD2 (6 bases). In germline, CDR1 is KGHSH, CDR2 LQKENI. The CDR3 is made up of 16 amino acids. The germline V and J ends were trimmed by 3 bases and 7 bases, with 19 bases remaining between them. The CDR3 region is CASSPTKLAGTNEQFF. The CDR3 nucleotides read TGTGCCAGCTCACCCACAAAATTGGCAGGGACTAATGAGCAGTTCTTC.

The chain carries TRBV24-1 and TRBJ1-2; D call uncertain. From germline, CDR1 is KGHDR and CDR2 SFDVKD. Trimming took off 4 bases at V and 8 bases at J, with 13 bases between the two ends. The CDR3 consists of 13 residues. The CDR3 protein is CATSDSLGNGYTF. The CDR3 nucleotides are TGTGCCACCAGTGACTCCCTAGGAAACGGCTACACCTTC.

The chain combines TRBV29-1 with TRBJ1-1; D possibly corresponds to TRBD1 (5 bases). V lost 5 bases, J lost 7 bases, and 14 bases lay in between. This CDR3 contains 12 residues. Germline loops: CDR1 SQVTM, CDR2 ANQGSEA. The CDR3 sequence is CSVRTGGFEAFF. CDR3 bases: TGCAGCGTTCGGACGGGGGGATTTGAAGCTTTCTTT.

The rearrangement uses TRBV3-1 (or the pseudogene TRBV3-2) and TRBJ1-2; 8 bases match TRBD1. The CDR3 is made up of 15 amino acids. Germline CDR1 reads LGHDT; CDR2 reads YNNKEL (reference sequence). J lost 2 bases, V lost 4 bases, and 6 bases had no gene match. CDR3: CASSPGDRPNYGYTF. The CDR3 bases are TGTGCCAGCAGCCCTGGGGACAGGCCAAACTATGGCTACACCTTC.

In nucleotides, the CDR3 is TGTGCCAGCAGCCGAGATAGCGGGGGATCCTACGAGCAGTACTTC. Its protein product is CASSRDSGGSYEQYF. The chain has TRBV5-6 and TRBJ2-7; the match to TRBD2 covers 9 bases. CDR1 is SGHDT, CDR2 YYEEEE, per germline. This CDR3 comprises 15 residues. The ends lost 4 bases at V and 1 base at J; junction bases unmatched: 6.

This chain joins TRBV5-5 and TRBJ1-4, with TRBD1 identical over 7 bases. The CDR3 runs to 16 residues. Looked up from germline, CDR1 is SGHKS and CDR2 is YYEKEE (reference sequence). J gave up 0 bases and V 3 bases, and 5 bases lay outside the gene matches. This CDR3 reads CASSSGQISTNEKLFF. The CDR3 nucleotides read TGTGCCAGCAGCTCGGGACAGATTTCAACTAATGAAAAACTGTTTTTT. Variable domain in full (rest from reference TRBV5-5 and TRBJ1-4): DAGVTQSPTHLIKTRGQQVTLRCSPISGHKSVSWYQQVLGQGPQFIFQYYEKEERGRGNFPDRFSARQFPNYSSELNVNALLLGDSALYLCASSSGQISTNEKLFFGSGTQLSVL.

The V call is TRBV6-6, the J call TRBJ1-2; TRBD1 aligns across 7 bases. Germline CDR1 MNHNY, CDR2 SVGAGI (reference sequence). CDR3 length: 13 amino acids. J gave up 5 bases and V 5 bases, and 5 bases lay outside the gene matches. CDR3 protein: CASSDRDSYGYTF. The CDR3 DNA reads TGTGCCAGCAGTGACCGGGACAGTTATGGCTACACCTTC.